A single sample gave rise to the 24 T cell receptor beta chains below, sequenced in a study of molecular identifiers for immune sequencing clone quantification. TCRdb reprocessed the PCR reads via MiXCR and lists one record per CDR3 protein. The table records some 590,000 distinct CDR3 sequences, 25% of them present only once. The sequenced sample consisted of naive CD8+ T cells from blood, with Jurkat cell RNA spiked in. Subset meaning: FACS-sorted CD8+CD4-CCR7+CD45RA+ naive T cells. The origin of the receptors is a human donor in good health. Some libraries in this study had Jurkat cell RNA spiked in.

This clonotype was seen ten or more times. The V and J genes are TRBV29-1 and TRBJ2-7; 8 nucleotides line up with TRBD2. This CDR3 comprises 12 residues. After removal of 7 bases from V and 4 bases from J, the junction contained 6 bases not matched to a gene. Germline V gene lookup returns CDR1 SQVTM and CDR2 ANQGSEA. Written as DNA, the CDR3 is TGCAGCGGCGGGAGGACTGGGTACGAGCAGTACTTC. Translating gives CSGGRTGYEQYF.

As DNA, the CDR3 is TGTGCCAGCAGTTACGAGGCAGGGGGGGATCTCCAAGAGACCCAGTACTTC. This translates into CASSYEAGGDLQETQYF. The J gene is TRBJ2-5, the V gene TRBV6-5; D is tentatively TRBD1 or TRBD2 (7 bases each). Germline assignment: CDR1 MNHEY and CDR2 SVGAGI. V lost 2 bases, J lost 1 base, and 17 bases lay in between. The CDR3 has 17 amino acids.

There are many counts of this clonotype. The chain combines TRBV4-1 with TRBJ2-3; 8 nucleotides align to TRBD1. CDR3 size: 17 residues. Germline-derived CDR1 and CDR2 are MGHRA and YSYEKL. J gave up 5 bases and V 3 bases, and 13 bases lay outside the gene matches. The CDR3 DNA is TGCGCCAGCAGCCAGACGGACAGGGATGATTCGGGAGATACGCAGTATTTT. Translating it yields CASSQTDRDDSGDTQYF.

For this clonotype: Just one base apart from a much larger clone, this may be a read error. A read error is likely, as this CDR3 ends without the conserved phenylalanine or tryptophan. The rearrangement uses TRBV7-2 and TRBJ2-7, with D hard to call. The V gene's germline CDR1 is SGHTA and CDR2 FQGNSA. The CDR3 consists of 14 residues. V was pared by 5 bases and J by 2 bases, with 13 bases between. Written as DNA, the CDR3 is TGTGCCAGCAGCCCCCAGCCAGGTACCTACGAGCAGTACATC. Its protein product is CASSPQPGTYEQYI.

This clonotype was found many times. The chain links TRBV6-6 to TRBJ2-1; TRBD2 is a possible D gene (7 bases). Between the trimmed V and J ends, which lost 7 bases and 9 bases, there was a span of 10 bases. This CDR3 spans 11 amino acids. Germline CDR1 is MNHNY and CDR2 is SVGAGI (reference sequence). The CDR3 spells CASNGGREQFF. Here the CDR3 DNA reads TGTGCCAGCAACGGGGGGCGTGAGCAGTTCTTC.

For this clonotype: With a much larger clone just one base away, this may be a read error. The chain is built from TRBV28 and TRBJ2-5; TRBD2 aligns across 10 bases. This CDR3 is 13 amino acids long. In germline, CDR1 is MDHEN, CDR2 SYDVKM. The CDR3 spells CDSSGRGIETQYF. The CDR3 bases are TGTGACAGCAGCGGGAGGGGAATTGAGACCCAGTACTTC.

This clonotype came up once. This chain links TRBV12-3 or TRBV12-4 with TRBJ1-2; D gene uncertain. The CDR3 runs 11 residues. V lost 2 bases to trimming and J lost 10 bases, with 8 bases between them. The CDR3 region has the DNA TGTGCCAGCAGTTTATTTGGAACCTACACCTTC. Its translation: CASSLFGTYTF.

The gene calls are TRBV9 and TRBJ2-7, with a tentative D call TRBD2 (6 bases). The CDR3 loop spans 13 amino acids. The V gene lost 0 bases and the J gene lost 3 bases, with 7 bases spanning the gap. Germline assignment: CDR1 SGDLS and CDR2 YYNGEE. The CDR3 DNA follows: TGTGCCAGCAGCGTAGCGGAGGGCTACGAGCAGTACTTC. It is translated as CASSVAEGYEQYF.

In this sample, this clonotype turned up a few times. The chain employs TRBV20-1 and TRBJ2-3; TRBD1 matches at 10 bases. Per germline, CDR1 DFQATT and CDR2 SNEGSKA (reference sequence). V trimming: 5 bases; J trimming: 4 bases; junction bases outside the gene matches: 12. The CDR3 runs to 16 residues. The DNA for the CDR3 is TGCAGTGCTGGCGGGACAGGGGACCGAGCCCCAGATACGCAGTATTTT. It specifies CSAGGTGDRAPDTQYF.

The chain couples TRBV4-3 to TRBJ2-7; D not certain. Germline V gene data show CDR1 as LGHNA and CDR2 as YSLEER. V lost 0 bases and J 2 bases, leaving 14 bases between the germline ends. This CDR3 region has 16 residues. DNA for the CDR3: TGCGCCAGCAGCCAAGATTTAAGCCGAGAAACCTACGAGCAGTACTTC. Residues: CASSQDLSRETYEQYF.

There are a few counts of this clonotype. V usage is TRBV7-3 and J usage is TRBJ1-1, with a possible D match to TRBD1 (5 bases). Germline V gives CDR1 SGHTA, CDR2 FQGTGA. The CDR3 totals 16 residues. V lost 5 bases and J 7 bases, leaving 23 bases between the germline ends. DNA of the CDR3: TGTGCCAGCAGCCCTGGGTGGCAGGGCCAAGGTAATGAAGCTTTCTTT. It codes for CASSPGWQGQGNEAFF.

As concerns this clonotype: A junction boundary mismatches the germline segment, possibly from a read error. This chain connects TRBV12-3 or TRBV12-4 to TRBJ2-3; D ambiguous. The CDR3 spans 14 residues. CDR3 in amino acids: CASSFISSTDTRYF. CDR3 sequence (DNA): TGTGCCAGCAGTTTTATTAGTAGCACAGATACGCGGTATTTT.

The gene calls are TRBV5-6 and TRBJ2-7; 11 bases fit TRBD2. With 1 base clipped from V and 3 bases from J, the junction kept 9 bases outside the gene matches. The germline V gene has CDR1 SGHDT and CDR2 YYEEEE. This CDR3 contains 17 residues. The CDR3 nucleotides are TGTGCCAGCAGCTTGTGGGGGACTAGCGGAACGTACTACGAGCAGTACTTC. Its protein is CASSLWGTSGTYYEQYF. Supplemented by reference TRBV5-6 and TRBJ2-7, the full variable domain reads DAGVTQSPTHLIKTRGQQVTLRCSPKSGHDTVSWYQQALGQGPQFIFQYYEEEERQRGNFPDRFSGHQFPNYSSELNVNALLLGDSALYLCASSLWGTSGTYYEQYFGPGTRLTVT.

The chain couples TRBV13 to TRBJ2-7, with 8 bases identical to TRBD1. The length of the CDR3 is 14 residues. The germline gives CDR1 PRHDT, CDR2 FYEKMQ (reference sequence). Unmatched junction bases numbered 6, after V lost 1 base and J lost 7 bases. The CDR3 bases are TGTGCCAGCAGCTTAGTGGACAGGGCAGGAGAGCAGTACTTC. Translating gives CASSLVDRAGEQYF.

This clonotype was seen repeatedly, ten times or more. The chain has TRBV7-3 and TRBJ2-3; D call uncertain. Per the germline V gene, CDR1 is SGHTA and CDR2 is FQGTGA. The CDR3 extends over 15 amino acids. V was pared by 2 bases and J by 0 bases, with 9 bases between. The CDR3 DNA is TGTGCCAGCAGCTTATTTGGCGAAAGCACAGATACGCAGTATTTT. This encodes CASSLFGESTDTQYF.

Notes on this clonotype: The germline gene is not matched at one end of the junction; a read error may be the cause. This sequence joins TRBV27 and TRBJ2-6; tentative D call: TRBD1 (5 bases). CDR3 length equals 14 residues. Per the germline V gene, CDR1 is MNHEY and CDR2 is SMNVEV (reference sequence). The CDR3 spells CASRKYSGADVLTF. DNA for the CDR3: TGTGCCAGCAGAAAGTACTCTGGGGCCGACGTCCTGACTTTC.

This clonotype was detected only a few times. This rearrangement joins TRBV20-1 to TRBJ1-5; D is perhaps TRBD1 (6 bases). Trimming took off 3 bases at V and 0 bases at J, with 9 bases between the two ends. CDR1 is DFQATT and CDR2 is SNEGSKA in the germline V gene (reference sequence). The CDR3 consists of 14 residues. CDR3 bases: TGCAGTGCTAGCCAGGGGTATAGCAATCAGCCCCAGCATTTT. Translation: CSASQGYSNQPQHF.

This clonotype has only a few counts. The CDR3 does not end in the conserved phenylalanine or tryptophan, so this is likely a read error. The chain employs TRBV5-3 and TRBJ1-3; D is possibly TRBD1 (6 bases). TRBV5-3 is reported as an ORF; its role is uncertain. The CDR3 has 16 residues. The chain's CDR3 is CASSFTGRGIGNTIYS. CDR3 nucleotide sequence: TGTGCCAGCAGCTTTACAGGGAGAGGAATCGGAAACACCATATATTCT.

The gene calls are TRBV9 and TRBJ1-6; TRBD1 might be the D (5 bases). The CDR3 spans 16 residues. Trimming left V 3 bases short and J 8 bases short, with 18 bases between. Looked up from germline, CDR1 is SGDLS and CDR2 is YYNGEE. CDR3 nucleotides: TGTGCCAGCAGCGCGGCGGGAGGCCCAGGGTATTCACCCCTCCACTTT. As protein: CASSAAGGPGYSPLHF.

With regard to this clonotype: A clone one base away is much larger, so this may be a read error. The chain recombines TRBV2 with TRBJ2-2; unclear D gene. Per germline, CDR1 SNHLY and CDR2 FYNNEI. CDR3 length: 13 residues. The CDR3 sequence: CASRTDITWELFF. DNA of the CDR3: TGTGCCAGCAGGACTGACATCACCTGGGAGCTGTTTTTT.

This clonotype was detected ten times or more. The chain joins TRBV30 to TRBJ2-3; TRBD2 matches at 7 bases. V lost 0 bases, J lost 0 bases, and 0 bases stayed unmatched. Looked up from germline, CDR1 is GTSNPN and CDR2 is SVGIG (reference sequence). This CDR3 is built from 14 residues. CDR3 protein: CAWSVLASTDTQYF. The DNA of the CDR3 is TGTGCCTGGAGTGTACTAGCGAGCACAGATACGCAGTATTTT.

The gene calls are TRBV19 and TRBJ2-2; perhaps TRBD1 as D (6 bases). The CDR3 is 13 residues long. Germline assignment: CDR1 LNHDA and CDR2 SQIVND (reference sequence). V dropped 7 bases and J dropped 1 base, with 7 bases sitting between them. The CDR3 protein is CASTGQNTGELFF. DNA for the CDR3: TGTGCCAGTACGGGACAGAACACCGGGGAGCTGTTTTTT. Supplemented by reference TRBV19 and TRBJ2-2, the full variable domain reads DGGITQSPKYLFRKEGQNVTLSCEQNLNHDAMYWYRQDPGQGLRLIYYSQIVNDFQKGDIAEGYSVSREKKESFPLTVTSAQKNPTAFYLCASTGQNTGELFFGEGSRLTVL.

Points on this clonotype: This could be a read error, since a much larger clone is one nucleotide away. This chain connects TRBV6-2 or TRBV6-3 to TRBJ2-7; 7 bases agree with TRBD1. The CDR3 contains 15 residues. Per germline, CDR1 MNHEY and CDR2 SVGEGT. The CDR3 is CASSTRDRGSYEQHF. In DNA, the CDR3 is TGTGCCAGCAGCACCCGGGACAGAGGATCCTACGAGCAGCACTTC.

The table lists this clonotype with many counts. The V call is TRBV4-3, the J call TRBJ2-7; 9 bases match TRBD1. The CDR3 contains 16 residues. Per germline, CDR1 LGHNA and CDR2 YSLEER. The trim removed 1 base at V and 2 bases at J, leaving 6 bases unmatched. The CDR3 protein is CASSQGGQGATYEQYF. CDR3 sequence (DNA): TGCGCCAGCAGCCAAGGGGGACAGGGAGCGACCTACGAGCAGTACTTC.